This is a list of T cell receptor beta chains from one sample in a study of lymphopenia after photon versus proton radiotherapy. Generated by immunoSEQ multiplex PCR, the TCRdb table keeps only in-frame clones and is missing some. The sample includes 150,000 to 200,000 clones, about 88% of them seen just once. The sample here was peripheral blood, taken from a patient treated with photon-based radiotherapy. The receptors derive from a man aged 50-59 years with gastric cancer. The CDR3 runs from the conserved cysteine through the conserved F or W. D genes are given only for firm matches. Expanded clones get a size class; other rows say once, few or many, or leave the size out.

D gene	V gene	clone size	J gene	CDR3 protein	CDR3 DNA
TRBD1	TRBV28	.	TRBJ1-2	CASRRQGLYGYTF	TGTGCCAGCAGAAGACAGGGCCTCTATGGCTACACCTTC
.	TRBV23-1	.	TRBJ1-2	CASQTGFYGYTF	TGCGCCAGTCAAACGGGGTTTTATGGCTACACCTTC
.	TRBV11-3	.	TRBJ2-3	CASSSPGAVEDTQYF	TGTGCCAGCAGCTCCCCAGGGGCTGTTGAAGATACGCAGTATTTT
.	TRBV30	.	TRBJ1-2	CAWNQAGMDGYTF	TGTGCCTGGAATCAGGCGGGTATGGATGGCTACACCTTC
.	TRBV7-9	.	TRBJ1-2	CASSLMGSLPYGYTF	TGTGCCAGCAGCTTAATGGGCAGCCTACCATATGGCTACACCTTC
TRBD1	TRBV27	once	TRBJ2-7	CASSLFQGANYEQYF	TGTGCCAGCAGTTTATTTCAGGGGGCTAATTACGAGCAGTACTTC
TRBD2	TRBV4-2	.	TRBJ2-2	CASSQDRGPSGRAGELFF	TGTGCCAGCAGCCAAGATCGGGGGCCTAGCGGGAGGGCCGGGGAGCTGTTTTTT
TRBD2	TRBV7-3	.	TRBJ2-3	CASSSGGRAADTQYF	TGTGCCAGCAGCTCTGGAGGGAGGGCGGCAGATACGCAGTATTTT
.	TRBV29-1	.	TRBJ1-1	CSVLGRTDTEAFF	TGCAGCGTCTTGGGCCGAACTGACACTGAAGCTTTCTTT
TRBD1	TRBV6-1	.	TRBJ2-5	CASRGTGRQETQYF	TGTGCCAGCCGAGGGACAGGGCGGCAAGAGACCCAGTACTTC
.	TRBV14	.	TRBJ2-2	CASSQDYPTGELFF	TGTGCCAGCAGCCAAGATTACCCGACCGGGGAGCTGTTTTTT
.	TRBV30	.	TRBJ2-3	CAWSTRSSTDTQYF	TGTGCCTGGAGTACAAGGTCTAGCACAGATACGCAGTATTTT
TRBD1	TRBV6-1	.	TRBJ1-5	CASRRQGDSNQPQHF	TGTGCCAGCAGGCGACAGGGAGATAGCAATCAGCCCCAGCATTTT
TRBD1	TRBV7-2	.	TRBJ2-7	CASSLPGGYEQYF	TGTGCCAGCAGCTTACCAGGGGGCTACGAGCAGTACTTC
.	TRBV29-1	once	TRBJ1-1	CSVDVLNTEAFF	TGCAGCGTTGATGTCCTGAACACTGAAGCTTTCTTT
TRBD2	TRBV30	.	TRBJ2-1	CAWTGTSGYNEQFF	TGTGCCTGGACCGGGACTAGCGGTTACAATGAGCAGTTCTTC
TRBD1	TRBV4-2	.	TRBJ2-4	CASSPGQGKNIQYF	TGTGCCAGCAGCCCGGGACAGGGCAAAAACATTCAGTACTTC
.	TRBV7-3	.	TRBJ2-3	CASGGMVGDTQYF	TGTGCCAGCGGGGGCATGGTAGGAGATACGCAGTATTTT
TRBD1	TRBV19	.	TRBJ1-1	CASSIARQGRGNTEAFF	TGTGCCAGTAGTATCGCGCGACAGGGCCGCGGGAACACTGAAGCTTTCTTT
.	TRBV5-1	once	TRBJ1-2	CASSLGGATNYGYTF	TGCGCCAGCAGCCTGGGTGGTGCCACTAACTATGGCTACACCTTC
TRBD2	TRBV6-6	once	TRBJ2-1	CASTGTSGTYRDEQFF	TGTGCCAGCACCGGGACTAGCGGGACCTACAGAGATGAGCAGTTCTTC
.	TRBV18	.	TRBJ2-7	CASSPLDQGNEQYF	TGTGCCAGCTCACCCCTAGACCAGGGGAACGAGCAGTACTTC
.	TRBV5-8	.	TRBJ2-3	CASSLAAGTDTQYF	TGTGCCAGCAGCTTGGCCGCAGGGACGGATACGCAGTATTTT
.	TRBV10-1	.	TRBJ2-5	CAKLLSWQETQYF	TGCGCCAAGCTACTTAGCTGGCAAGAGACCCAGTACTTC